The T cell receptor beta chain described here comes from a study of response to subunit inactivated influenza vaccine. V was clipped by 4 bases and J by 2 bases; unmatched bases: 3. CDR1 SGHTA and CDR2 FQGNSA come from the germline V gene. The CDR3 sequence is 14 residues long. Via MiXCR, TCRdb re-called the RT-PCR reads, giving one row per CDR3 protein. The sample lists just over 300,000 distinct CDR3 sequences, 20% to 25% occurring once. Sequenced here: PBMCs from blood, sampled 21 months after vaccination. The chain has TRBV7-2 and TRBJ2-5; 8 bases align to TRBD1. The TCR comes from a man between 45 and 75 years old who received an inactivated influenza vaccine. The CDR3 protein is CASSWDRWQETQYF. The CDR3, as DNA: TGTGCCAGCAGCTGGGACAGGTGGCAAGAGACCCAGTACTTC.